The 13 T cell receptor beta chains in this list originate from one sample, sequenced in a study of CD8+ T cells in alopecia areata. Sequencing used cDNA as its template, made by extracting RNA and reverse transcribing it. Libraries were prepared by immunoSEQ multiplex PCR; TCRdb keeps only in-frame clonotypes and omits some of them. The top ten clones hold about 1% of a sample with 140,000 to 150,000 clones, 40% to 65% of them seen once. Sequencing used CD4+ T cells sorted from blood, obtained at week 0. The receptors come from a human donor with alopecia areata.

Written as DNA, the CDR3 is TGTGCCAGCAGCTTGGGGCGGACTTCGACCCTCACAGATACGCAGTATTTT. It encodes CASSLGRTSTLTDTQYF. The rearrangement uses TRBV7-8 and TRBJ2-3; possibly TRBD1 or TRBD2 for D (5 bases each). The germline gives CDR1 SGHVS, CDR2 FQNEAQ. This CDR3 has 17 amino acids. Trimming cost V 3 bases and J 2 bases, with 18 bases left between them.

The chain combines TRBV28 with TRBJ1-2; possible D gene TRBD1, 6 bases. CDR1 is MDHEN and CDR2 is SYDVKM in the germline V gene. The CDR3 contains 17 residues. The ends were cut back, 2 bases at V and 7 bases at J, with 23 bases in the middle. CDR3 DNA sequence: TGTGCCAGCAGTTTAATAACAGGGTTTACCATATTCGGTGGCTACACCTTC. Residues: CASSLITGFTIFGGYTF.

The chain uses TRBV27 and TRBJ1-3; D not resolved. Looked up from germline, CDR1 is MNHEY and CDR2 is SMNVEV (reference sequence). V was cut by 5 bases and J by 1 base, with 12 bases left in between. This CDR3 is built from 15 residues. CDR3 in amino acids: CASSTDGGSGNTIYF. As DNA, the CDR3 is TGTGCCAGCAGTACGGACGGAGGGTCTGGAAACACCATATATTTT.

This rearrangement joins TRBV28 to TRBJ2-7; TRBD2 might be the D (6 bases). CDR3 length: 16 amino acids. The V end was cut by 4 bases, the J end by 3 bases, with 19 bases between. Germline CDR1 and CDR2: MDHEN and SYDVKM. CDR3 residues: CASSSSMRWGDYEQYF. The CDR3 DNA reads as TGTGCCAGCAGTTCCTCTATGCGGTGGGGGGACTACGAGCAGTACTTC.

This clone was observed a handful of times. The chain recombines TRBV30 with TRBJ2-6; D possibly corresponds to TRBD1 (5 bases). The CDR3 contains 15 residues. The V and J ends lost 2 bases and 0 bases respectively, with 8 bases between them. Germline V gene lookup returns CDR1 GTSNPN and CDR2 SVGIG (reference sequence). The CDR3 region has the DNA TGTGCCTGGAGTCGACAGAGCTCTGGGGCCAACGTCCTGACTTTC. Protein: CAWSRQSSGANVLTF.

This chain links TRBV30 with TRBJ2-5; a weak D match, TRBD1 (5 bases). V lost 5 bases to trimming and J lost 7 bases, with 14 bases between them. This CDR3 spans 12 amino acids. Germline lookup yields CDR1 GTSNPN and CDR2 SVGIG (reference sequence). The CDR3 region has the DNA TGTGCCTGGCTAGACAGTGGGGTGACCCAGTACTTC. Translating it yields CAWLDSGVTQYF.

This clone has ten or more counts. The CDR3 coding sequence is TGTGCCAGCAGCCCAGTGGGGGGCCTACAGCCCCAGCATTTT. Translated, it gives CASSPVGGLQPQHF. This chain joins TRBV7-8 and TRBJ1-5; D might be TRBD1 (6 bases). Germline CDR1 is SGHVS and CDR2 is FQNEAQ. V was trimmed by 5 bases and J by 7 bases, leaving 15 bases between them. CDR3 length equals 14 residues.

The rearrangement joins TRBV29-1 to TRBJ2-2; 11 nucleotides match TRBD2. Germline assignment: CDR1 SQVTM and CDR2 ANQGSEA. Losses at the gene ends were 7 bases for V and 0 bases for J; bases not matched to a gene: 4. The CDR3 loop spans 15 amino acids. The CDR3: CSGQTSGTNTGELFF. CDR3 in DNA: TGCAGCGGACAGACTAGCGGGACGAACACCGGGGAGCTGTTTTTT.

This clone has more than one count but fewer than ten. This sequence joins TRBV28 and TRBJ2-6, with no clear D. The V end was cut by 3 bases, the J end by 0 bases, with 3 bases between. CDR3 length: 14 amino acids. Germline V gives CDR1 MDHEN, CDR2 SYDVKM. CDR3 amino acids: CASSFGSGANVLTF. CDR3 nucleotides: TGTGCCAGCAGTTTTGGCTCTGGGGCCAACGTCCTGACTTTC.

The chain carries TRBV15 and TRBJ1-1; the D gene is possibly TRBD1 (5 bases). The CDR3 has 14 amino acids. CDR1 and CDR2 (germline): LNHNV, YYDKDF (reference sequence). Trimming stripped 0 bases from V and 3 bases from J, with 8 bases between. DNA of the CDR3: TGTGCCACCAGCAGAGATTTGGGGGACACTGAAGCTTTCTTT. Protein sequence: CATSRDLGDTEAFF.

CDR3: CAWSAGDQDGYTF. The CDR3 region has the DNA TGTGCCTGGAGTGCAGGGGACCAGGATGGCTACACCTTC. The genes are TRBV30 and TRBJ1-2; possible D gene TRBD1, 6 bases. Germline V lookup: CDR1 GTSNPN, CDR2 SVGIG (reference sequence). The CDR3 has 13 amino acids. V was shortened by 1 base and J by 6 bases, with 12 bases between the two germline ends.

The table lists this clone with a few counts. This chain links TRBV6-5 with TRBJ2-7, with a tentative D call TRBD1 (6 bases). Trimming pared 5 bases from V and 4 bases from J, leaving 18 bases between. Germline CDR1 MNHEY, CDR2 SVGAGI. The CDR3 covers 15 residues. The CDR3 nucleotides read TGTGCCAGCAGTAAACTGTCCGGGACAAAATACGAGCAGTACTTC. Translation gives CASSKLSGTKYEQYF.

V is TRBV7-2 and J is TRBJ2-5; D remains unclear. Germline values: CDR1 SGHTA, CDR2 FQGNSA. The CDR3 sequence is 13 residues long. Trimming cost V 0 bases and J 9 bases, with 11 bases left between them. CDR3 in DNA: TGTGCCAGCAGCTTAGCGGGTGTGGTCGCCCAGTACTTC. Residues: CASSLAGVVAQYF.